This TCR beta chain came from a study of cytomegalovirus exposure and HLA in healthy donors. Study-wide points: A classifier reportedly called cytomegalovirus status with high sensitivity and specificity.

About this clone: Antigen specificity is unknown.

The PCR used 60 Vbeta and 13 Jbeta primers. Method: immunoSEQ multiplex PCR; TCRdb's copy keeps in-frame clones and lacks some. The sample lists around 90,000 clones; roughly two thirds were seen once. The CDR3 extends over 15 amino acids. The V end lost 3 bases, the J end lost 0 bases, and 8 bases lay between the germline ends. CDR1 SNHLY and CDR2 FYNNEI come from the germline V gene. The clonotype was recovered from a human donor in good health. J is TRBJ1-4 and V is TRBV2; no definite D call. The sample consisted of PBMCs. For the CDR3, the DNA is TGTGCCAGCAGTGACGGCGCGGCAACTAATGAAAAACTGTTTTTT. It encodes CASSDGAATNEKLFF.